What follows are 22 T cell receptor beta chains derived from one specimen sequenced in a study of blood T cell repertoires in COVID-19. Method: immunoSEQ multiplex PCR; TCRdb's copy keeps in-frame clones and lacks some. Among approximately 380,000 clones, around 90% were seen once, and the ten largest hold 1.2%. The sample taken for sequencing was PBMCs or T cells enriched from blood (not recorded which). These receptors all come from a young woman who had recovered from COVID-19.

The V gene is TRBV6-5, the J gene TRBJ1-2; 11 bases fit TRBD1. The J segment lost 8 bases and the V segment lost 3 bases, leaving 8 bases of the junction unmatched. Germline V gives CDR1 MNHEY, CDR2 SVGAGI. The CDR3 sequence is 15 residues long. The CDR3 DNA is TGTGCCAGCAGTTATACCGGGACAGGGGGGTTGGGCTACACCTTC. It yields the protein CASSYTGTGGLGYTF.

This chain joins TRBV5-6 and TRBJ2-7, with TRBD1 matching 10 bases. This CDR3 contains 15 residues. CDR1 and CDR2 from the germline V gene are SGHDT and YYEEEE. The ends lost 3 bases at V and 4 bases at J; junction bases unmatched: 7. The CDR3 DNA follows: TGTGCCAGCAGCTCCGGGACAGGGGATCGTTACGAGCAGTACTTC. It is translated as CASSSGTGDRYEQYF.

The chain has TRBV7-9 and TRBJ1-2; possible D gene TRBD1, 5 bases. V lost 3 bases, J lost 4 bases, and 15 bases lay in between. The CDR3 extends over 15 amino acids. Germline lookup yields CDR1 SEHNR and CDR2 FQNEAQ (reference sequence). This CDR3 reads CASSFPTGGSYGYTF. CDR3 nucleotides: TGTGCCAGCAGCTTCCCCACGGGGGGTAGCTATGGCTACACCTTC.

This clone showed up just once. This chain connects TRBV18 to TRBJ1-2; D ambiguous. The CDR3 is 15 amino acids. The germline CDR1 and CDR2 sequences are KGHSH and LQKENI. With 3 bases removed from V and 4 bases from J, the gap between germline ends came to 15 bases. The CDR3: CASSPDRATSYGYTF. The CDR3 DNA reads TGTGCCAGCTCACCTGACCGGGCGACTAGCTATGGCTACACCTTC.

The chain links TRBV5-4 to TRBJ2-7, with a possible D match to TRBD2 (6 bases). This CDR3 comprises 15 residues. Germline lookup yields CDR1 SGHNT and CDR2 YYREEE (reference sequence). V gave up 0 bases and J gave up 0 bases, with 10 bases separating them. The CDR3 region has the DNA TGTGCCAGCAGCTTGGTGTCCGGGGGCTCCTACGAGCAGTACTTC. Its protein product is CASSLVSGGSYEQYF.

CDR3 sequence: CASSPSKQGNYQPQHF. CDR3 bases: TGTGCCAGCTCACCCTCGAAACAGGGGAACTATCAGCCCCAGCATTTT. This chain links TRBV18 with TRBJ1-5; TRBD1 matches at 7 bases. CDR1 is KGHSH and CDR2 is LQKENI in the germline V gene. V gave up 3 bases and J gave up 5 bases; unmatched junction bases: 10. CDR3 length: 16 residues.

The genes are TRBV5-6 and TRBJ2-2, with 7 bases fitting TRBD1. Germline V gene data show CDR1 as SGHDT and CDR2 as YYEEEE. After removal of 2 bases from V and 6 bases from J, the junction contained 4 bases not matched to a gene. CDR3 length: 14 residues. CDR3 in amino acids: CASSFQDRAGELFF. The DNA of the CDR3 is TGTGCCAGCAGCTTCCAAGACAGGGCCGGGGAGCTGTTTTTT. Full variable domain (outside the CDR3, taken from reference TRBV5-6 and TRBJ2-2): DAGVTQSPTHLIKTRGQQVTLRCSPKSGHDTVSWYQQALGQGPQFIFQYYEEEERQRGNFPDRFSGHQFPNYSSELNVNALLLGDSALYLCASSFQDRAGELFFGEGSRLTVL.

V gene TRBV7-2 combines with J gene TRBJ2-7, with D tentatively TRBD1 (6 bases). V was cut by 5 bases and J by 3 bases, with 14 bases left in between. The CDR3 has 14 amino acids. Germline V gene lookup returns CDR1 SGHTA and CDR2 FQGNSA. The CDR3 DNA sequence: TGTGCCAGCAGCCCAGGGGCAGTCTTCTACGAGCAGTACTTC. Translated, it gives CASSPGAVFYEQYF.

V usage is TRBV30 and J usage is TRBJ1-5, with no clear D. This CDR3 spans 14 amino acids. CDR1 and CDR2 (germline): GTSNPN, SVGIG (reference sequence). V was pared by 4 bases and J by 5 bases, with 15 bases between. CDR3 sequence reads: CAWTSSGRDQPQHF. The CDR3 nucleotides are TGTGCCTGGACTTCAAGTGGGAGGGATCAGCCCCAGCATTTT.

V and J are TRBV4-2 and TRBJ2-1; 10 bases fit TRBD2. From germline, CDR1 is LGHNA and CDR2 YNFKEQ. The CDR3 extends over 17 amino acids. After removal of 2 bases from V and 0 bases from J, the junction contained 4 bases not matched to a gene. CDR3 residues: CASSQQAGGSSYNEQFF. The CDR3 nucleotides are TGTGCCAGCAGCCAACAAGCGGGGGGGAGCTCCTACAATGAGCAGTTCTTC.

This chain connects TRBV15 to TRBJ2-5; possible D gene TRBD2, 7 bases. The CDR3 extends over 14 amino acids. The germline V and J ends were trimmed by 5 bases and 4 bases, with 14 bases remaining between them. The germline CDR1 and CDR2 sequences are LNHNV and YYDKDF (reference sequence). CDR3 residues: CATSVRGGGETQYF. CDR3 nucleotide sequence: TGTGCCACCAGCGTAAGGGGGGGCGGAGAGACCCAGTACTTC.

The V gene is TRBV6-5, the J gene TRBJ2-1; 7 bases match TRBD1. V dropped 6 bases and J dropped 0; count of bases not matched to a gene: 5. Germline V CDR1 and CDR2: MNHEY, SVGAGI. This CDR3 contains 15 residues. The CDR3 is CASRDRMSSYNEQFF. In DNA form, the CDR3 reads TGTGCCAGCAGGGACAGGATGAGCTCCTACAATGAGCAGTTCTTC.

Comments on this clone: One end of the junction fails to match germline, which may point to a read error. The rearrangement uses TRBV7-7 and TRBJ1-2, with 8 nucleotides matching TRBD1. Germline V gene lookup returns CDR1 SSHAT and CDR2 FNYEAQ (reference sequence). CDR3 length equals 18 residues. CDR3 sequence (DNA): TGTGCTAGCAGCTTAGCGCCGCCGACCCGGGACAGGAATTGTGGCTACACCTTC. This sequence encodes CASSLAPPTRDRNCGYTF.

The chain combines TRBV23-1 with TRBJ1-5; no clear D. TRBV23-1 is an ORF, and what it does is uncertain. This CDR3 comprises 13 residues. Trimming cost V 3 bases and J 5 bases, with 8 bases left between them. CDR3 amino acids: CASSHRGYQPQHF. CDR3 DNA: TGCGCCAGCAGTCACCGGGGTTATCAGCCCCAGCATTTT.

The rearrangement joins TRBV19 to TRBJ1-2; D unclear. The V end was cut by 4 bases, the J end by 5 bases, with 17 bases between. This CDR3 spans 15 amino acids. The V gene's germline CDR1 is LNHDA and CDR2 SQIVND (reference sequence). CDR3 DNA sequence: TGTGCCAGTAGTACCCCGCCTCGAGGATTATATGGCTACACCTTC. As protein: CASSTPPRGLYGYTF.

This chain joins TRBV19 and TRBJ1-5; 9 bases match TRBD1. This CDR3 contains 13 residues. Germline loops: CDR1 LNHDA, CDR2 SQIVND (reference sequence). Trimming took 6 bases from V and 6 from J; bases not matched to a gene: 3. In DNA, the CDR3 is TGTGCCAGTAGACAGGGGGCGGGTCAGCCCCAGCATTTT. It translates to CASRQGAGQPQHF. Combining the CDR3 with reference TRBV19 and TRBJ1-5 gives the whole variable domain DGGITQSPKYLFRKEGQNVTLSCEQNLNHDAMYWYRQDPGQGLRLIYYSQIVNDFQKGDIAEGYSVSREKKESFPLTVTSAQKNPTAFYLCASRQGAGQPQHFGDGTRLSIL.

The chain uses TRBV6-1 and TRBJ1-3, with D hard to call. Germline V gives CDR1 MNHNS, CDR2 SASEGT. The CDR3 is 13 residues long. Trimming left V 2 bases short and J 4 bases short, with 6 bases between. The CDR3 coding sequence is TGTGCCAGCAGTGAACATCTAGGAAACACCATATATTTT. This encodes CASSEHLGNTIYF.

V is TRBV4-1 and J is TRBJ1-1; TRBD1 agrees at 8 bases. Losses at the gene ends were 6 bases for V and 4 bases for J; bases not matched to a gene: 13. Germline-derived CDR1 and CDR2 are MGHRA and YSYEKL. The CDR3 extends over 16 amino acids. CDR3: CASRQGAAVRSTEAFF. In nucleotides, the CDR3 is TGCGCCAGCAGGCAGGGGGCGGCGGTTAGAAGCACTGAAGCTTTCTTT.

The chain has TRBV5-4 and TRBJ1-2; D not resolved. The CDR3 loop spans 13 amino acids. V shed 1 base and J shed 8 bases, with 12 bases lying between them. Germline lookup yields CDR1 SGHNT and CDR2 YYREEE (reference sequence). The CDR3 protein is CASSLSLARGYTF. CDR3 in DNA: TGTGCCAGCAGCTTGAGTTTAGCTAGGGGCTACACCTTC. Full variable domain (missing parts from reference TRBV5-4 and TRBJ1-2): ETGVTQSPTHLIKTRGQQVTLRCSSQSGHNTVSWYQQALGQGPQFIFQYYREEENGRGNFPPRFSGLQFPNYSSELNVNALELDDSALYLCASSLSLARGYTFGSGTRLTVV.

The chain recombines TRBV4-1 with TRBJ2-1, with TRBD1 as a possible D gene (5 bases). V was pared by 0 bases and J by 0 bases, with 9 bases between. Germline CDR1 reads MGHRA; CDR2 reads YSYEKL. This CDR3 spans 16 amino acids. The CDR3 DNA sequence: TGCGCCAGCAGCCAAGAACCCGACAGCTCCTACAATGAGCAGTTCTTC. Its translation is CASSQEPDSSYNEQFF.

This rearrangement joins TRBV9 to TRBJ2-5, with 8 positions matching TRBD2. V lost 3 bases to trimming and J lost 4 bases; unmatched junction nucleotides: 8. There are 15 residues in the CDR3. Germline loops: CDR1 SGDLS, CDR2 YYNGEE. CDR3 sequence reads: CASSGPGTRGETQYF. The CDR3 DNA follows: TGTGCCAGCAGCGGACCCGGGACTAGGGGAGAGACCCAGTACTTC.

The CDR3 nucleotides read TGTGCCAGCAGTCGGACAGGGGGGCCCTACGAGCAGTACTTC. Amino acids: CASSRTGGPYEQYF. The rearrangement uses TRBV6-5 and TRBJ2-7; 10 nucleotides line up with TRBD1. This CDR3 comprises 14 residues. Germline V CDR1 and CDR2: MNHEY, SVGAGI. The junction had 3 bases not matched to a gene; V was cut back by 5 bases and J by 2 bases.